A selection of T cell receptor beta chains follows, all from one sample in a study of shared clonotypes between healthy human individuals. The assay was immunoSEQ multiplex PCR, and TCRdb's table has in-frame clones only and misses some. The sample includes about a million clones, around 77% of them seen just once. The sequencing sample was made of memory CD4+ T cells from PBMCs. The origin of the receptors is a man younger than 30 in good health. Some clones in this sample may be carry-over from other donors' samples. Each CDR3 is given with its conserved first and last residue. D genes are given only for firm matches. Not all rows give a size; the values are once, few, many and, for expanded clones, a class.

>.|TRBJ1-2|14|.|TRBV7-8
CASSLGERNYGYTF
TGTGCCAGCAGCTTAGGGGAAAGAAACTATGGCTACACCTTC
>.|TRBJ2-1|14|TRBD2|TRBV6-6
CASNPGLSYGEQFF
TGTGCCAGCAACCCGGGACTATCATACGGCGAGCAGTTCTTC
>.|TRBJ1-1|13|.|TRBV18
CASSPNPGTEAFF
TGTGCCAGCTCACCAAACCCGGGAACTGAAGCTTTCTTT
>.|TRBJ1-2|13|.|TRBV7-9
CASSLGPWDGYTF
TGTGCCAGCAGCTTAGGCCCGTGGGATGGCTACACCTTC
>.|TRBJ2-5|12|.|TRBV18
CASSPLKETQYF
TGTGCCAGCTCACCATTAAAAGAGACCCAGTACTTC
>.|TRBJ2-7|16|TRBD2|TRBV10-2
CASSETSGRAGYEQYF
TGCGCCAGCAGTGAGACTAGCGGGAGGGCGGGTTACGAGCAGTACTTC
>.|TRBJ2-7|13|TRBD1|TRBV9
CASSPHRGYEQYF
TGTGCCAGCAGCCCTCACAGGGGCTACGAGCAGTACTTC
>.|TRBJ2-1|15|.|TRBV5-1
CASSLGISSYNEQFF
TGCGCCAGCAGCTTGGGGATTAGCTCCTACAATGAGCAGTTCTTC
>.|TRBJ2-6|16|.|TRBV4-1
CASSRGVHSGANVLTF
TGCGCCAGCAGCCGGGGGGTACACTCTGGGGCCAACGTCCTGACTTTC
>.|TRBJ1-2|15|TRBD1|TRBV7-2
CASSLARTGGQGYTF
TGTGCCAGCAGCTTAGCGAGGACAGGGGGACAAGGCTACACCTTC
>.|TRBJ1-4|14|.|TRBV5-4
CASSLDEGYEKLFF
TGTGCCAGCAGCTTGGACGAGGGATATGAAAAACTGTTTTTT
>.|TRBJ2-2|16|.|TRBV2
CASSAWARGGTGELFF
TGTGCCAGCAGTGCCTGGGCCAGGGGAGGCACCGGGGAGCTGTTTTTT
>few|TRBJ2-7|14|.|TRBV28
CASSLAGDSYEQYF
TGTGCCAGCAGTTTAGCGGGCGACTCCTACGAGCAGTACTTC
>.|TRBJ1-5|15|.|TRBV7-9
CASSLVGNSNQPQHF
TGTGCCAGCAGCTTAGTCGGGAATAGCAATCAGCCCCAGCATTTT
>.|TRBJ2-3|14|.|TRBV5-4
CATRGGRTKDTQYF
TGTGCCACCCGTGGCGGGCGAACCAAAGATACGCAGTATTTT
>once|TRBJ2-7|14|TRBD2|TRBV28
CASSPGLAVYEQYF
TGTGCCAGCAGTCCGGGACTAGCGGTCTACGAGCAGTACTTC
>few|TRBJ1-1|13|TRBD1|TRBV28
CASSLWGQGEAFF
TGTGCCAGCAGTTTATGGGGACAGGGGGAAGCTTTCTTT
>few|TRBJ2-7|13|.|TRBV6-5
CASGGVRESEQYF
TGTGCCAGTGGTGGAGTTCGGGAGAGTGAGCAGTACTTC
>.|TRBJ1-3|15|TRBD1|TRBV28
CASSWRTGLRNTIYF
TGTGCCAGCAGTTGGAGGACAGGTCTAAGAAACACCATATATTTT
>.|TRBJ1-2|14|.|TRBV6-1
CAGHPYGGNYGYTF
TGTGCCGGACATCCGTATGGGGGTAACTATGGCTACACCTTC
>.|TRBJ2-3|13|.|TRBV7-2
CASNLQSTDTQYF
TGTGCCAGCAACCTCCAGAGCACAGATACGCAGTATTTT
>.|TRBJ2-3|16|.|TRBV7-9
CASSPRAQGDRDTQYF
TGTGCCAGCAGCCCCCGTGCGCAGGGTGATAGGGATACGCAGTATTTT
>many|TRBJ2-4|13|TRBD2|TRBV4-3
CASSQDRAGGPVF
TGCGCCAGCAGCCAAGATAGGGCGGGAGGGCCTGTCTTC
>.|TRBJ2-3|15|.|TRBV11-2
CASSLGLGHTDTQYF
TGTGCCAGCAGCTTAGGACTGGGACATACAGATACGCAGTATTTT
>few|TRBJ2-3|16|TRBD1|TRBV5-6
CASSLRTDRGGDTQYF
TGTGCCAGCAGCTTGCGAACGGACAGGGGTGGGGATACGCAGTATTTT
>once|TRBJ1-1|14|.|TRBV15
CATSRWGQYTEAFF
TGTGCCACCAGCAGGTGGGGGCAGTACACTGAAGCTTTCTTT
>few|TRBJ2-7|13|TRBD1|TRBV28
CASRTGSVYEQYF
TGTGCCAGCCGGACAGGGAGCGTCTACGAGCAGTACTTC
>once|TRBJ2-7|16|TRBD1|TRBV28
CASSSPGTGLIFEQYF
TGTGCCAGCAGTTCTCCCGGGACAGGGCTTATCTTCGAGCAGTACTTC
>.|TRBJ1-3|13|TRBD1|TRBV7-9
CASGTGVENTIYF
TGTGCCAGCGGGACAGGGGTGGAAAACACCATATATTTT
>.|TRBJ1-4|14|.|TRBV7-9
CASSLITRGEKLFF
TGTGCCAGCAGCTTGATAACAAGGGGAGAAAAACTGTTTTTT
>.|TRBJ2-5|16|TRBD2|TRBV7-2
CASSSTLAGAWETQYF
TGTGCCAGCAGCTCTACCCTAGCGGGAGCTTGGGAGACCCAGTACTTC
>.|TRBJ1-2|13|.|TRBV29-1
CSVVVGRGYGYTF
TGCAGCGTTGTTGTGGGCAGAGGCTATGGCTACACCTTC
>.|TRBJ2-7|16|TRBD1|TRBV6-1
CASSDTQTGYSYEQYF
TGTGCCAGCAGTGATACGCAGACAGGGTACTCCTACGAGCAGTACTTC
>.|TRBJ2-1|14|TRBD2|TRBV28
CATYPGLAGGEQFF
TGTGCCACCTATCCGGGACTAGCGGGCGGTGAGCAGTTCTTC
>once|TRBJ1-5|16|TRBD1|TRBV19
CASGGQGDPSNQPQHF
TGTGCCAGCGGCGGACAGGGGGATCCTAGCAATCAGCCCCAGCATTTT
>.|TRBJ1-2|13|.|TRBV30
CAWSGTLLYGYTF
TGTGCCTGGAGTGGGACACTACTCTATGGCTACACCTTC
>once|TRBJ1-2|15|.|TRBV28
CASSEPRKANYGYTF
TGTGCCAGCAGTGAACCCCGGAAAGCTAACTATGGCTACACCTTC
>.|TRBJ1-1|14|.|TRBV29-1
CSVELGGVNTEAFF
TGCAGCGTTGAGTTGGGGGGGGTGAACACTGAAGCTTTCTTT
>.|TRBJ2-5|14|.|TRBV9
CASSVEQGQETQYF
TGTGCCAGCAGCGTGGAGCAGGGTCAAGAGACCCAGTACTTC
>once|TRBJ2-1|15|.|TRBV7-2
CASSPPRGGLNEQFF
TGTGCCAGCAGCCCACCGAGAGGAGGGCTCAATGAGCAGTTCTTC
>few|TRBJ2-7|13|.|TRBV27
CASATGVPYEQYF
TGTGCCAGCGCCACCGGAGTTCCCTACGAGCAGTACTTC